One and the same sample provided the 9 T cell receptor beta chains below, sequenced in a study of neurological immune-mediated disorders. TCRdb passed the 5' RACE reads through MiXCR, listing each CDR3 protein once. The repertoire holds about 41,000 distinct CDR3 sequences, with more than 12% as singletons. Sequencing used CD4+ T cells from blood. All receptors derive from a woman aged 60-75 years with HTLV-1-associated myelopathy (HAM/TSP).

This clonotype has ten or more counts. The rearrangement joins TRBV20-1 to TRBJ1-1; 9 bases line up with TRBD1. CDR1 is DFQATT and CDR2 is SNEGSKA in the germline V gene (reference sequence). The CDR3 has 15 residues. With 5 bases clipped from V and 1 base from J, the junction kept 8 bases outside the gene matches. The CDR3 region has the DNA TGCAGTGCTTTCCTTGGGACAGGGACGAACACTGAAGCTTTCTTT. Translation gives CSAFLGTGTNTEAFF.

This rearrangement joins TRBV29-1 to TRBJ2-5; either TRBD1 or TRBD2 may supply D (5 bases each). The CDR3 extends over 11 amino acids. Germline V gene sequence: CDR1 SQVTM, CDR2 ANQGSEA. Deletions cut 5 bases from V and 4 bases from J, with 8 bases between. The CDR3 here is CSVWGRETQYF. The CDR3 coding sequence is TGCAGCGTTTGGGGGAGAGAGACCCAGTACTTC.

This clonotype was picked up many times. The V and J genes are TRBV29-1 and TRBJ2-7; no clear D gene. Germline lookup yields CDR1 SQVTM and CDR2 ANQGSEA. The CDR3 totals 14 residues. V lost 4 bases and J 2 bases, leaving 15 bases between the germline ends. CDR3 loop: CSVVVRQVTYEQYF. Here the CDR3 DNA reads TGCAGCGTTGTGGTGCGTCAGGTGACCTACGAGCAGTACTTC.

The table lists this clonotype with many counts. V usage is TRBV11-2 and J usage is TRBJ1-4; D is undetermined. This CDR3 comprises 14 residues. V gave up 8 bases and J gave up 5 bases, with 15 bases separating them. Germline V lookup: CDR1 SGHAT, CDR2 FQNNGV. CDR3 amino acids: CASEKEGLNEKLFF. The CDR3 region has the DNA TGTGCCAGCGAGAAAGAGGGTTTAAATGAAAAACTGTTTTTT.

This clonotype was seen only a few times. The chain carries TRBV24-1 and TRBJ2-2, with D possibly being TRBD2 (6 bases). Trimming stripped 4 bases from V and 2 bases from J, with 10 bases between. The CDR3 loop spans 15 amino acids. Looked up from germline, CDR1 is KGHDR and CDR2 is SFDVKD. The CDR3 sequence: CATSERGLNTGELFF. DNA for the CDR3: TGTGCCACCAGTGAGAGGGGACTTAACACCGGGGAGCTGTTTTTT.

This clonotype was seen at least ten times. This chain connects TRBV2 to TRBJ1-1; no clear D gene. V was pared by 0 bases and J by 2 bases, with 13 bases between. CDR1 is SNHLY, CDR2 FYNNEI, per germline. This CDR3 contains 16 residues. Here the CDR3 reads CASSEAASWGNTEAFF. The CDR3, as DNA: TGTGCCAGCAGTGAAGCGGCCTCCTGGGGAAACACTGAAGCTTTCTTT.

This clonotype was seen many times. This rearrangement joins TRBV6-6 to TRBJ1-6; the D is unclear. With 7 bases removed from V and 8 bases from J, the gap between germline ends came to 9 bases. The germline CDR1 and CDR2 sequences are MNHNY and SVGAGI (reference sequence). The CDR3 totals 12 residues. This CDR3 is CASTTRDSPLHF. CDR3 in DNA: TGTGCCAGCACCACTCGCGATTCACCCCTCCACTTT.

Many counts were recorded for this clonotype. CDR3 protein: CASSFERQAYEQYF. CDR3 sequence (DNA): TGCGCCAGCAGCTTTGAGCGGCAGGCATACGAGCAGTACTTC. V and J are TRBV5-1 and TRBJ2-7, with D possibly matching TRBD2 (5 bases). CDR3 size: 14 residues. Per the germline V gene, CDR1 is SGHRS and CDR2 is YFSETQ. V shed 2 bases and J shed 4 bases, with 13 bases lying between them. Combining the CDR3 with reference TRBV5-1 and TRBJ2-7 gives the whole variable domain KAGVTQTPRYLIKTRGQQVTLSCSPISGHRSVSWYQQTPGQGLQFLFEYFSETQRNKGNFPGRFSGRQFSNSRSEMNVSTLELGDSALYLCASSFERQAYEQYFGPGTRLTVT.

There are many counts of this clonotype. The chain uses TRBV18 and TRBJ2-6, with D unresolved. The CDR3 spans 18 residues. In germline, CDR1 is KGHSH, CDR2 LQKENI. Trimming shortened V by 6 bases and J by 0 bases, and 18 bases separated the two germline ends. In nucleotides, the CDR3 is TGTGCCAGCTCCCTCAGAGTCCTAATGGACTCTGGGGCCAACGTCCTGACTTTC. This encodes CASSLRVLMDSGANVLTF.